These T cell receptor beta chains were read from a single sample in a study of blood T cell repertoires in COVID-19. Produced via immunoSEQ multiplex PCR; TCRdb's table is partial and in-frame only. The sample lists about 260,000 clones; approximately 86% were seen once. Source material: peripheral blood. The receptors were sampled from a young man with active or convalescent COVID-19. CDR3s include the opening cysteine and the closing phenylalanine or tryptophan. The D gene is left open where the match is weak. Not every row has a clone size; where given, it reads once, few, many or a size class.

d_gene	j_gene	abundance	v_gene	CDR3aa	CDR3nt
NA	TRBJ1-1	NA	TRBV7-8	CASSLEENMNTEAFF	TGTGCCAGCAGCTTAGAGGAGAATATGAACACTGAAGCTTTCTTT
NA	TRBJ1-4	NA	TRBV7-9	CASRPGLTFTNEKLFF	TGTGCCAGCAGACCGGGACTCACCTTCACTAATGAAAAACTGTTTTTT
TRBD1	TRBJ2-3	NA	TRBV30	CAWSANYRGDTQYF	TGTGCCTGGAGTGCCAATTACAGGGGGGATACGCAGTATTTT
TRBD1	TRBJ2-7	NA	TRBV3-1/TRBV3-2	CASLRGTGAYEQYF	TGTGCCAGCCTCAGGGGGACAGGGGCCTACGAGCAGTACTTC
TRBD1	TRBJ2-1	NA	TRBV2	CASNPQGANNEQFF	TGTGCCAGCAATCCGCAGGGGGCAAACAATGAGCAGTTCTTC
NA	TRBJ2-7	NA	TRBV29-1	CSVETPSSYEQYF	TGCAGCGTTGAGACACCCAGCTCCTACGAGCAGTACTTC
TRBD1	TRBJ2-2	NA	TRBV3-1/TRBV3-2	CASSLGTGGRTGELFF	TGTGCCAGCAGCCTCGGGACAGGGGGAAGGACCGGGGAGCTGTTTTTT
NA	TRBJ1-1	few	TRBV14	CASSQGSGAEAFF	TGTGCCAGCAGCCAAGGTTCAGGGGCTGAAGCTTTCTTT
TRBD1	TRBJ1-5	NA	TRBV5-8	CASSRPVTGRQPQHF	TGTGCCAGCAGCCGACCCGTGACAGGGCGTCAGCCCCAGCATTTT
TRBD2	TRBJ2-5	NA	TRBV9	CASSVAGSGGGETQYF	TGTGCCAGCAGCGTAGCGGGTAGCGGGGGAGGAGAGACCCAGTACTTC
NA	TRBJ1-4	NA	TRBV7-4	CASGSRGVRNQKLFF	TGTGCCAGCGGAAGCAGGGGAGTAAGGAATCAAAAACTGTTTTTT
TRBD2	TRBJ2-1	NA	TRBV4-3	CASSQGRLATMGEQFF	TGCGCCAGCAGCCAAGGGAGACTAGCCACCATGGGTGAGCAGTTCTTC
TRBD2	TRBJ2-1	NA	TRBV3-1/TRBV3-2	CASSQGIGGADEQFF	TGTGCCAGCAGCCAAGGTATCGGGGGGGCAGATGAGCAGTTCTTC
TRBD1	TRBJ1-5	NA	TRBV4-2	CASSQDQGAGQPQHF	TGTGCCAGCAGCCAAGATCAGGGGGCCGGTCAGCCCCAGCATTTT
NA	TRBJ2-2	NA	TRBV21-1	CASSRTRGNSTINTGELFF	TGTGCCAGCAGCAGAACAAGGGGGAACAGCACAATTAACACCGGGGAGCTGTTTTTT
NA	TRBJ2-1	once	TRBV27	CATTSRGSYNEQFF	TGTGCCACCACTTCCCGGGGCTCCTACAATGAGCAGTTCTTC
NA	TRBJ1-1	NA	TRBV6-2/TRBV6-3	CASSYLSGRGLNTEAFF	TGTGCCAGCAGTTACTTGTCAGGAAGGGGCTTGAACACTGAAGCTTTCTTT
NA	TRBJ1-3	once	TRBV21-1	CASSKDDNPTSSGNTIYF	TGTGCCAGCAGCAAAGACGACAATCCTACCAGCTCTGGAAACACCATATATTTT
NA	TRBJ1-1	NA	TRBV6-5	CANRSGGSTEAFF	TGTGCCAACAGATCAGGTGGATCCACTGAAGCTTTCTTT
NA	TRBJ1-1	NA	TRBV4-1	CASSPQGGTEAFF	TGCGCCAGCAGCCCACAGGGTGGGACTGAAGCTTTCTTT
TRBD1	TRBJ1-5	NA	TRBV2	CASSDGTAYDQPQHF	TGTGCCAGCAGTGATGGGACAGCTTACGATCAGCCCCAGCATTTT
TRBD1	TRBJ2-7	NA	TRBV6-5	CASRPGQPTYEQYF	TGTGCCAGCAGACCGGGACAGCCAACCTACGAGCAGTACTTC
NA	TRBJ2-3	few	TRBV11-3	CASSSTTTDTQYF	TGTGCCAGCAGTTCGACTACCACAGATACGCAGTATTTT
TRBD2	TRBJ2-5	once	TRBV7-2	CASSLTSGGHGTQYF	TGTGCCAGCAGCCTGACTAGCGGGGGCCACGGGACCCAGTACTTC
NA	TRBJ1-5	NA	TRBV6-2/TRBV6-3	CASSYVNRVGEPQHF	TGTGCCAGCAGTTATGTCAACAGGGTTGGTGAGCCCCAGCATTTT
NA	TRBJ2-3	NA	TRBV7-2	CASSPAVAATDTQYF	TGTGCCAGCAGCCCGGCCGTGGCGGCCACAGATACGCAGTATTTT
TRBD2	TRBJ2-5	few	TRBV5-4	CASSGSGGGQETQYF	TGTGCCAGCAGCGGTAGCGGGGGGGGACAAGAGACCCAGTACTTC
TRBD1	TRBJ2-3	few	TRBV27	CASSLSGGQGQVTQYF	TGTGCCAGCAGTTTATCAGGGGGCCAAGGTCAGGTTACGCAGTATTTT
TRBD1	TRBJ2-1	NA	TRBV10-2	CASRQRGQGMYEQFF	TGCGCCAGCAGGCAACGGGGACAGGGGATGTATGAGCAGTTCTTC
NA	TRBJ1-1	NA	TRBV19	CASSHAGAFSEAFF	TGTGCCAGTTCCCACGCTGGGGCGTTCTCTGAAGCTTTCTTT
TRBD2	TRBJ2-1	NA	TRBV5-1	CASKLAGEPGDEQFF	TGCGCCAGCAAGCTAGCGGGGGAGCCCGGGGATGAGCAGTTCTTC
NA	TRBJ1-6	NA	TRBV19	CASSSLGRVGSPLHF	TGTGCCAGTAGTTCGTTGGGCAGGGTCGGTTCACCCCTCCACTTT
TRBD1	TRBJ1-1	NA	TRBV6-5	CASSYSQGFGEAFF	TGTGCCAGCAGTTACTCACAGGGGTTCGGTGAAGCTTTCTTT
TRBD1	TRBJ2-7	NA	TRBV9	CASAGTDSYEQYF	TGTGCCAGCGCCGGGACAGACTCCTACGAGCAGTACTTC
NA	TRBJ1-6	NA	TRBV5-1	CASSLDGGNSPLHF	TGCGCCAGCAGCTTGGACGGGGGGAATTCACCCCTCCACTTT
TRBD2	TRBJ2-1	NA	TRBV7-2	CASSPRLAGGHEQFF	TGTGCCAGCAGCCCAAGACTAGCGGGGGGGCATGAGCAGTTCTTC
TRBD1	TRBJ1-2	NA	TRBV7-6	CASSSGTAEFNYGYTF	TGTGCCAGCAGCTCCGGGACAGCCGAGTTTAACTATGGCTACACCTTC
TRBD2	TRBJ2-5	NA	TRBV9	CASSPDPSGGARETQYF	TGTGCCAGCAGCCCCGACCCTAGCGGGGGGGCACGGGAGACCCAGTACTTC
NA	TRBJ1-2	NA	TRBV6-5	CASSYSTGEANYGYTF	TGTGCCAGCAGTTACTCAACAGGAGAAGCTAACTATGGCTACACCTTC
TRBD1	TRBJ1-4	NA	TRBV7-9	CASTVDRENEKLFF	TGTGCCAGCACCGTTGACAGGGAGAATGAAAAACTGTTTTTT
NA	TRBJ1-1	NA	TRBV6-5	CASSPSRTEAFF	TGTGCCAGCAGCCCCTCTAGGACTGAAGCTTTCTTT
NA	TRBJ2-3	NA	TRBV6-5	CASSSTPWGADTQYF	TGTGCCAGCAGCTCCACACCCTGGGGCGCAGATACGCAGTATTTT
NA	TRBJ1-2	NA	TRBV6-1	CASSEAAGLNYGYTF	TGTGCCAGCAGTGAAGCGGCAGGGCTCAACTATGGCTACACCTTC
TRBD1	TRBJ1-5	NA	TRBV5-1	CASSLVPRQGRQPQHF	TGCGCCAGCAGCTTGGTTCCGAGACAGGGTCGGCAGCCCCAGCATTTT
NA	TRBJ2-1	NA	TRBV9	CASSVEGALDNEQFF	TGTGCCAGCAGCGTGGAGGGGGCCCTTGACAATGAGCAGTTCTTC
TRBD1	TRBJ2-3	NA	TRBV7-3	CASSPTGGSTDTQYF	TGTGCCAGCAGCCCGACAGGGGGGAGCACAGATACGCAGTATTTT
TRBD1	TRBJ1-4	NA	TRBV3-1/TRBV3-2	CASSQAGGISEKLFF	TGTGCCAGCAGCCAAGCAGGGGGCATCAGTGAAAAACTGTTTTTT
NA	TRBJ1-6	NA	TRBV27	CASSFAGGNSPLHF	TGTGCCAGCAGTTTCGCGGGGGGAAATTCACCCCTCCACTTT
NA	TRBJ1-4	NA	TRBV7-2	CASRQGGEWEKLFF	TGTGCCAGCAGGCAAGGCGGCGAGTGGGAAAAACTGTTTTTT
TRBD2	TRBJ2-1	NA	TRBV19	CASSQRGGAYNEQFF	TGTGCCAGTAGCCAACGCGGGGGGGCCTACAATGAGCAGTTCTTC
NA	TRBJ2-1	NA	TRBV19	CASSGYSDEQFF	TGTGCCAGTAGTGGCTATAGCGACGAGCAGTTCTTC
NA	TRBJ1-2	NA	TRBV12-3/TRBV12-4	CASSWQGIDYTF	TGTGCCAGCAGTTGGCAGGGGATTGACTACACCTTC
NA	TRBJ1-2	NA	TRBV29-1	CSVEEGRGYTF	TGCAGCGTTGAGGAGGGCAGGGGCTACACCTTC
NA	TRBJ2-7	few	TRBV9	CASSVSGTPPDEQYF	TGTGCCAGCAGCGTTTCGGGGACTCCCCCTGACGAGCAGTACTTC
TRBD1	TRBJ2-7	NA	TRBV9	CASSATGSPVYEQYF	TGTGCCAGCAGCGCGACAGGGAGCCCTGTTTACGAGCAGTACTTC